The TCR beta chain described here comes from a study of T cells in Graves' hyperthyroidism and ophthalmopathy. V was pared by 5 bases and J by 3 bases, with 14 bases between. The CDR3 has 14 residues. The germline V gene has CDR1 SGHVS and CDR2 FQNEAQ. In this sample, this clonotype turned up a few times. Amplified TCR beta CDR3 regions derived from RNA transcripts. Using the HTBI primer set, a first-round RT-PCR was run on the TCR CDR3. Each CDR3 protein gets one entry after TCRdb re-called the multiplex PCR reads with MiXCR. The table has some 770,000 distinct CDR3 sequences, 16% seen once. The receptor was isolated from a man between 18 and 35 years old with Graves' hyperthyroidism. The sample taken for sequencing was blood. This chain joins TRBV7-8 and TRBJ2-7, with a weak D call TRBD1 (6 bases). This CDR3 reads CASSLEDSLYEQYF. The DNA for the CDR3 is TGTGCCAGCAGCCTAGAGGACAGCCTCTACGAGCAGTACTTC.